The 32 T cell receptor beta chains below come from one sample, sequenced in a study of radiotherapy plus CTLA-4 blockade in lung cancer. The protocol was immunoSEQ multiplex PCR, while the TCRdb copy is restricted to in-frame clones and leaves out a portion. The sample holds tens of thousands of clones, about three quarters seen once. Sequencing used peripheral blood, obtained from a patient treated with radiotherapy plus ipilimumab. Receptor source: a human donor with non-small cell lung cancer who had a complete response to radiotherapy plus ipilimumab.

The CDR3 DNA sequence: TGTGCCAGCAGTCGCGGAGGTGGAGCCTTCACAGATACGCAGTATTTT. The encoded protein is CASSRGGGAFTDTQYF. The chain employs TRBV7-3 and TRBJ2-3, with D maybe TRBD2 (5 bases). Germline V gene data show CDR1 as SGHTA and CDR2 as FQGTGA. This CDR3 region has 16 residues. V lost 6 bases to trimming and J lost 2 bases, with 18 bases between them.

This clone was seen a handful of times. This chain uses TRBV7-9 with TRBJ1-2; 7 bases align to TRBD1. Germline trimming cut 4 bases from V and 4 bases from J; bases unmatched to any gene: 9. There are 15 residues in the CDR3. The germline V gene encodes CDR1 SEHNR and CDR2 FQNEAQ (reference sequence). The CDR3 coding sequence is TGTGCCAGCAGCTCCTTCAGGGGGGAACTCTATGGCTACACCTTC. Translation: CASSSFRGELYGYTF.

V gene TRBV6-5 combines with J gene TRBJ2-7; the D gene is possibly TRBD2 (5 bases). Trimming cost V 5 bases and J 6 bases, with 17 bases left between them. The CDR3 runs to 14 residues. Germline V lookup: CDR1 MNHEY, CDR2 SVGAGI. CDR3 protein: CASSLRDDTIEQYF. The CDR3, as DNA: TGTGCCAGCAGTCTCCGGGATGATACGATCGAGCAGTACTTC.

CDR3 sequence: CASSFDSNTGELFF. The CDR3 bases are TGTGCCAGCAGCTTCGACAGTAACACCGGGGAGCTGTTTTTT. The chain uses TRBV5-4 and TRBJ2-2; maybe TRBD1 (5 bases). The germline V gene encodes CDR1 SGHNT and CDR2 YYREEE (reference sequence). This CDR3 comprises 14 residues. The germline V and J ends were trimmed by 2 bases and 2 bases, with 7 bases remaining between them.

The CDR3 region has the DNA TGTGCCAGCAGGACTAGCGGGGGTAATGAGCAGTTCTTC. This sequence encodes CASRTSGGNEQFF. The gene calls are TRBV7-9 and TRBJ2-1; 12 nucleotides align to TRBD2. V trimming: 6 bases; J trimming: 7 bases; junction bases outside the gene matches: 1. This CDR3 has 13 amino acids. CDR1 and CDR2 (germline): SEHNR, FQNEAQ (reference sequence).

This clone was counted between two and nine times. The chain has TRBV30 and TRBJ1-4; TRBD1 matches at 7 bases. Germline V CDR1 and CDR2: GTSNPN, SVGIG (reference sequence). The ends lost 1 base at V and 8 bases at J; junction bases unmatched: 7. This CDR3 has 14 residues. DNA of the CDR3: TGTGCCTGGAGTGGGAAACAGGGGTTCGAAAAACTGTTTTTT. Protein product: CAWSGKQGFEKLFF. Full variable domain (missing parts from reference TRBV30 and TRBJ1-4): SQTIHQWPATLVQPVGSPLSLECTVEGTSNPNLYWYRQAAGRGLQLLFYSVGIGQISSEVPQNLSASRPQDRQFILSSKKLLLSDSGFYLCAWSGKQGFEKLFFGSGTQLSVL.

This chain connects TRBV4-3 to TRBJ2-7; 8 bases align to TRBD1. The CDR3 runs to 16 residues. V dropped 0 bases and J dropped 7; count of bases not matched to a gene: 11. CDR1 is LGHNA, CDR2 YSLEER, per germline. The CDR3: CASSQDWPQGAREQYF. In DNA form, the CDR3 reads TGCGCCAGCAGCCAAGATTGGCCCCAGGGGGCGAGGGAGCAGTACTTC.

The chain employs TRBV7-2 and TRBJ1-2; D may be TRBD1 (5 bases). The CDR3 sequence is 16 residues long. Germline loops: CDR1 SGHTA, CDR2 FQGNSA. Trimming took 2 bases from V and 0 from J, leaving 13 bases between them. The CDR3: CASSLMMGLTNYGYTF. The CDR3 coding sequence is TGTGCCAGCAGCTTAATGATGGGGCTCACTAACTATGGCTACACCTTC.

In its sample, this clone was seen a few times. The rearrangement uses TRBV7-2 and TRBJ2-3; D remains ambiguous. V was shortened by 5 bases and J by 3 bases, with 9 bases between the two germline ends. Germline V gene sequence: CDR1 SGHTA, CDR2 FQGNSA. The CDR3 consists of 13 residues. The CDR3 DNA is TGTGCCAGCAGCAGATCACTGACAGATACGCAGTATTTT. Protein sequence: CASSRSLTDTQYF.

CDR3 nucleotides: TGTGCCAGTAGTATGGGGACAGGGGCCCCCGATACGCAGTATTTT. Its protein product is CASSMGTGAPDTQYF. The chain recombines TRBV19 with TRBJ2-3; 10 positions agree with TRBD1. Looked up from germline, CDR1 is LNHDA and CDR2 is SQIVND (reference sequence). The V and J ends lost 3 bases and 6 bases, in that order; junction bases with no gene match: 6. This CDR3 contains 15 residues. The full variable domain, with the rest looked up from reference TRBV19 and TRBJ2-3, is DGGITQSPKYLFRKEGQNVTLSCEQNLNHDAMYWYRQDPGQGLRLIYYSQIVNDFQKGDIAEGYSVSREKKESFPLTVTSAQKNPTAFYLCASSMGTGAPDTQYFGPGTRLTVL.

V is TRBV18 and J is TRBJ2-7, with TRBD2 matching over 7 bases. The germline V gene has CDR1 KGHSH and CDR2 LQKENI. Unmatched junction bases numbered 5, after V lost 6 bases and J lost 0 bases. This CDR3 spans 14 amino acids. The CDR3 nucleotides read TGTGCCAGCTCCCCGGGACTAAGCTCCTACGAGCAGTACTTC. This sequence encodes CASSPGLSSYEQYF.

The chain couples TRBV18 to TRBJ1-5, with D uncertain. CDR3 length: 14 residues. The germline CDR1 and CDR2 sequences are KGHSH and LQKENI. Trimming took off 6 bases at V and 0 bases at J, with 9 bases between the two ends. CDR3 amino acids: CASSLTDSNQPQHF. In DNA, the CDR3 is TGTGCCAGCTCCTTAACAGATAGCAATCAGCCCCAGCATTTT.

The chain joins TRBV5-1 to TRBJ1-2, with D possibly TRBD1 on 5 matching bases. V was pared by 4 bases and J by 7 bases, with 26 bases between. The CDR3 has 17 amino acids. The germline V gene has CDR1 SGHRS and CDR2 YFSETQ. CDR3 sequence: CASSPTAPVPSQGGYTF. CDR3 nucleotides: TGCGCCAGCAGCCCCACAGCCCCCGTACCCTCTCAGGGTGGCTACACCTTC.

The gene calls are TRBV7-2 and TRBJ2-1; unclear D gene. This CDR3 is built from 18 residues. Looked up from germline, CDR1 is SGHTA and CDR2 is FQGNSA. V was pared by 2 bases and J by 8 bases, with 25 bases between. CDR3 nucleotide sequence: TGTGCCAGCAGCTTAAGATATTTTACGCTAGACCGCCCCGATGAGCAGTTCTTC. This translates into CASSLRYFTLDRPDEQFF. Full variable domain (remainder filled in from reference TRBV7-2 and TRBJ2-1): GAGVSQSPSNKVTEKGKDVELRCDPISGHTALYWYRQSLGQGLEFLIYFQGNSAPDKSGLPSDRFSAERTGGSVSTLTIQRTQQEDSAVYLCASSLRYFTLDRPDEQFFGPGTRLTVL.

The chain couples TRBV5-6 to TRBJ1-2, with D unclear. CDR3 size: 12 residues. V was shortened by 8 bases and J by 7 bases, with 15 bases between the two germline ends. Germline V gene lookup returns CDR1 SGHDT and CDR2 YYEEEE. The CDR3 DNA sequence: TGTGCCAGTACCTTTTCAGGATTTGGCTACACCTTC. Translation gives CASTFSGFGYTF. The complete variable domain, with remaining parts taken from reference TRBV5-6 and TRBJ1-2, reads DAGVTQSPTHLIKTRGQQVTLRCSPKSGHDTVSWYQQALGQGPQFIFQYYEEEERQRGNFPDRFSGHQFPNYSSELNVNALLLGDSALYLCASTFSGFGYTFGSGTRLTVV.

This clone occurred a few times. V usage is TRBV6-5 and J usage is TRBJ1-3, with unresolved D. V was cut by 3 bases and J by 3 bases, with 6 bases left in between. The CDR3 sequence is 13 residues long. Germline CDR1 MNHEY, CDR2 SVGAGI. The CDR3 bases are TGTGCCAGCAGTTATTTTATTGGAAACACCATATATTTT. The encoded protein is CASSYFIGNTIYF.

The chain joins TRBV7-2 to TRBJ2-7; no clear D gene. The germline V gene has CDR1 SGHTA and CDR2 FQGNSA. Between the trimmed V and J ends, which lost 6 bases and 2 bases, there was a span of 8 bases. This CDR3 region has 12 residues. The CDR3 sequence: CASSIETYEQYF. CDR3 in DNA: TGTGCCAGCAGTATAGAAACCTACGAGCAGTACTTC.

The CDR3 region is CASGPLGSYNEQFF. Here the CDR3 DNA reads TGTGCCAGCGGTCCCCTAGGCTCCTACAATGAGCAGTTCTTC. The chain is built from TRBV9 and TRBJ2-1, with D unclear. The CDR3 loop spans 14 amino acids. The germline CDR1 and CDR2 sequences are SGDLS and YYNGEE. Trimming pared 7 bases from V and 0 bases from J, leaving 11 bases between.

This clone was detected only a few times. The gene calls are TRBV30 and TRBJ2-5; 9 nucleotides line up with TRBD2. The V gene end was trimmed by 2 bases and the J gene end by 4 bases; junction bases not matched to a gene: 2. This CDR3 is 13 amino acids long. Looked up from germline, CDR1 is GTSNPN and CDR2 is SVGIG (reference sequence). The CDR3 DNA sequence: TGTGCCTGGAGTCGACTAGCGGCAGAGACCCAGTACTTC. Protein: CAWSRLAAETQYF.

This rearrangement joins TRBV2 to TRBJ1-4; the match to TRBD1 covers 7 bases. CDR1 is SNHLY, CDR2 FYNNEI, per germline. J gave up 12 bases and V 8 bases, and 18 bases lay outside the gene matches. The CDR3 sequence is 15 residues long. The CDR3 sequence: CASAGEPRWTGELFF. The CDR3 bases are TGTGCCAGCGCCGGGGAGCCCCGCTGGACAGGAGAACTGTTTTTT.

This clone came up once. The chain joins TRBV27 to TRBJ2-7; 15 nucleotides agree with TRBD2. This CDR3 region has 18 residues. With V trimmed by 4 bases and J by 2 bases, 9 bases remained unmatched. Germline assignment: CDR1 MNHEY and CDR2 SMNVEV (reference sequence). CDR3 region: CASSYKGLAGGSAYEQYF. The CDR3 coding sequence is TGTGCCAGCAGTTATAAGGGACTAGCGGGAGGAAGTGCCTACGAGCAGTACTTC.

The chain links TRBV7-9 to TRBJ2-7; 14 bases map to TRBD2. Looked up from germline, CDR1 is SEHNR and CDR2 is FQNEAQ (reference sequence). This CDR3 is 18 amino acids long. Trimming removed 5 bases from V and 2 bases from J; junction bases left unmatched: 11. The CDR3 loop is CASSPGLAGGKKTYEQYF. Written as DNA, the CDR3 is TGTGCCAGCAGCCCTGGACTAGCGGGAGGTAAGAAAACCTACGAGCAGTACTTC.

The chain links TRBV19 to TRBJ2-7, with D possibly being TRBD1 (5 bases). The CDR3 consists of 15 residues. V shed 0 bases and J shed 1 base, with 10 bases lying between them. Germline loops: CDR1 LNHDA, CDR2 SQIVND (reference sequence). The CDR3 sequence: CASSIDRTGSYEQYF. The CDR3 nucleotides are TGTGCCAGTAGTATAGATCGTACAGGTTCCTACGAGCAGTACTTC. Full variable domain (outside the CDR3, taken from reference TRBV19 and TRBJ2-7): DGGITQSPKYLFRKEGQNVTLSCEQNLNHDAMYWYRQDPGQGLRLIYYSQIVNDFQKGDIAEGYSVSREKKESFPLTVTSAQKNPTAFYLCASSIDRTGSYEQYFGPGTRLTVT.

This clone was seen just once. The V gene is TRBV5-1, the J gene TRBJ1-3; 8 positions match TRBD1. Germline assignment: CDR1 SGHRS and CDR2 YFSETQ. Trimming removed 2 bases from V and 4 bases from J; junction bases left unmatched: 5. The CDR3 covers 15 residues. The CDR3 loop reads CASSFGQGLGNTIYF. In DNA, the CDR3 is TGCGCCAGCAGCTTCGGACAGGGTCTAGGAAACACCATATATTTT.

V usage is TRBV5-5 and J usage is TRBJ2-7; TRBD2 might be the D (5 bases). The CDR3 sequence is 16 residues long. Germline V CDR1 and CDR2: SGHKS, YYEKEE (reference sequence). The V gene lost 5 bases and the J gene lost 3 bases, with 21 bases spanning the gap. The CDR3 region is CASSSPAAKPLYEQYF. The CDR3 region has the DNA TGTGCCAGCAGTTCCCCAGCGGCAAAACCCCTCTACGAGCAGTACTTC.

This chain joins TRBV11-2 and TRBJ2-3, with TRBD1 matching over 8 bases. This CDR3 is built from 16 residues. With V trimmed by 2 bases and J by 6 bases, 10 bases remained unmatched. The germline V gene encodes CDR1 SGHAT and CDR2 FQNNGV. The CDR3 region has the DNA TGTGCCAGCAGCTTACTTCAGGGGGCATTCGGGGATACGCAGTATTTT. It specifies CASSLLQGAFGDTQYF.

The genes are TRBV5-1 and TRBJ1-2; TRBD1 aligns across 10 bases. V lost 0 bases to trimming and J lost 6 bases; unmatched junction nucleotides: 5. The CDR3 has 15 amino acids. Germline V CDR1 and CDR2: SGHRS, YFSETQ. CDR3 sequence: CASSLGDRGLHGYTF. CDR3 in DNA: TGCGCCAGCAGCTTGGGGGACAGGGGCCTACATGGCTACACCTTC.

This clone was seen only a few times. The chain joins TRBV6-5 to TRBJ1-2; 7 nucleotides align to TRBD1. Germline CDR1 MNHEY, CDR2 SVGAGI. With 10 bases clipped from V and 5 bases from J, the junction kept 10 bases outside the gene matches. The CDR3 is 13 residues long. CDR3 DNA: TGTGCCACCAAGAGCGACAGGGCGTATGGCTACACCTTC. It codes for CATKSDRAYGYTF.

The J gene is TRBJ1-2, the V gene TRBV5-6; D unresolved. This CDR3 has 13 residues. Germline CDR1 reads SGHDT; CDR2 reads YYEEEE. Trimming took 1 base from V and 2 from J, leaving 6 bases between them. The CDR3 protein is CASSLISNYGYTF. DNA for the CDR3: TGTGCCAGCAGCTTGATTAGCAACTATGGCTACACCTTC.

V gene TRBV6-5 combines with J gene TRBJ1-5; D perhaps matches TRBD1 (5 bases). The CDR3 loop spans 14 amino acids. V was trimmed by 0 bases and J by 4 bases, leaving 7 bases between them. Germline lookup yields CDR1 MNHEY and CDR2 SVGAGI. Here the CDR3 DNA reads TGTGCCAGCAGTTACTCCAAGGGGAATCAGCCCCAGCATTTT. Protein sequence: CASSYSKGNQPQHF.

This rearrangement joins TRBV9 to TRBJ1-6; 8 positions agree with TRBD1. CDR1 is SGDLS, CDR2 YYNGEE, per germline. Trimming cost V 2 bases and J 4 bases; bases outside gene matches: 2. The CDR3 is made up of 15 amino acids. The CDR3 nucleotides are TGTGCCAGCAGCGTGACAGGGGCTTATAATTCACCCCTCCACTTT. This sequence encodes CASSVTGAYNSPLHF.

This chain joins TRBV20-1 and TRBJ1-1, with D unresolved. The V and J ends lost 7 bases and 7 bases respectively, with 13 bases between them. This CDR3 has 11 residues. CDR1 is DFQATT, CDR2 SNEGSKA, per germline (reference sequence). The CDR3 DNA reads TGCAGTGTTCTGCCTAGGAATGAAGCTTTCTTT. It specifies CSVLPRNEAFF.